A single sample is the source of the 25 T cell receptor beta chains below, sequenced in a study of blood T cell repertoires in COVID-19 (dated by TCRdb to 2019 to 2021). Library method: the immunoSEQ multiplex PCR assay. The table was pulled from immuneACCESS by TCRdb, which kept in-frame rearrangements only. Such tables lose some clones; where checked, under half of the loss comes from unresolved V genes, and the rest has no known cause. This sample has about 90,000 clones in its table, and 90% of those were observed once. Of the sample, over 4.5% is held by the ten largest clones. Sequencing was done on a sample of peripheral blood. The receptor set was obtained from a man between 50 and 59 years old with acute or convalescent COVID-19.

The chain joins TRBV7-2 to TRBJ2-7; 9 bases match TRBD2. V lost 5 bases and J lost 6; bases outside the gene matches: 8. Germline values: CDR1 SGHTA, CDR2 FQGNSA. The CDR3 has 14 residues. The CDR3 here is CASSLRLAGSEQYF. CDR3 bases: TGTGCCAGCAGCCTGCGGCTAGCGGGAAGCGAGCAGTACTTC.

The J gene is TRBJ1-2, the V gene TRBV6-5; 9 bases line up with TRBD1. CDR3 length: 14 residues. Germline-derived CDR1 and CDR2 are MNHEY and SVGAGI. With V trimmed by 4 bases and J by 8 bases, 8 bases remained unmatched. The CDR3 coding sequence is TGTGCCAGCAGTTCTGGGACAGGGACCTCGGGCTACACCTTC. As protein: CASSSGTGTSGYTF.

This clone has just one count. This rearrangement joins TRBV4-2 to TRBJ2-6; 11 nucleotides line up with TRBD2. J gave up 0 bases and V 0 bases, and 10 bases lay outside the gene matches. Per the germline V gene, CDR1 is LGHNA and CDR2 is YNFKEQ. The CDR3 contains 21 residues. The CDR3 sequence: CASSQDPGTSGAFSGANVLTF. For the CDR3, the DNA is TGTGCCAGCAGCCAAGATCCGGGGACTAGCGGTGCCTTCTCTGGGGCCAACGTCCTGACTTTC.

The V call is TRBV5-1, the J call TRBJ1-4; D gene ambiguous. The CDR3 runs 13 residues. Per germline, CDR1 SGHRS and CDR2 YFSETQ. The V gene lost 0 bases and the J gene lost 8 bases, with 8 bases spanning the gap. The CDR3 nucleotides are TGCGCCAGCAGCTTGGACCGCGGAGAAAAACTGTTTTTT. Residues: CASSLDRGEKLFF.

This chain connects TRBV30 to TRBJ2-5; 9 bases match TRBD2. Germline V CDR1 and CDR2: GTSNPN, SVGIG (reference sequence). Trimming took 3 bases from V and 5 from J; bases not matched to a gene: 16. The CDR3 is 17 amino acids. The CDR3 region has the DNA TGTGCCTGGAGCCCGCCCCCCCCCAGCGGGAGGATGGAGACCCAGTACTTC. It encodes CAWSPPPPSGRMETQYF.

This clone has a single count. This chain uses TRBV7-9 with TRBJ2-5, with 9 positions matching TRBD2. Trimming at V came to 11 bases and at J to 1 base, leaving 20 bases not matched to a gene. This CDR3 is built from 18 residues. The germline CDR1 and CDR2 sequences are SEHNR and FQNEAQ (reference sequence). The CDR3 sequence: CAAVSLLASGALQETQYF. Written as DNA, the CDR3 is TGTGCCGCAGTCAGTCTGTTGGCTAGCGGGGCCCTCCAAGAGACCCAGTACTTC.

As regards this clone: The identical CDR3 is also encoded by other nucleotide sequences in the sample. J is TRBJ1-3 and V is TRBV5-1; maybe TRBD1 (6 bases). Deletions cut 0 bases from V and 0 bases from J, with 7 bases between. The germline V gene encodes CDR1 SGHRS and CDR2 YFSETQ. The CDR3 extends over 15 amino acids. The CDR3 here is CASSLEGGSGNTIYF. In nucleotides, the CDR3 is TGCGCCAGCAGCTTGGAAGGGGGCTCTGGAAACACCATATATTTT. Combining the CDR3 with reference TRBV5-1 and TRBJ1-3 gives the whole variable domain KAGVTQTPRYLIKTRGQQVTLSCSPISGHRSVSWYQQTPGQGLQFLFEYFSETQRNKGNFPGRFSGRQFSNSRSEMNVSTLELGDSALYLCASSLEGGSGNTIYFGEGSWLTVV.

This chain connects TRBV3-1 (or the pseudogene TRBV3-2) to TRBJ2-3; no firm D call. Trimming cost V 4 bases and J 6 bases, with 8 bases left between them. CDR1 is LGHDT and CDR2 is YNNKEL in the germline V gene (reference sequence). The CDR3 runs to 12 residues. This chain's CDR3 is CASSPFRDTQYF. In DNA, the CDR3 is TGTGCCAGCAGCCCGTTCCGGGATACGCAGTATTTT.

The chain is built from TRBV6-6 and TRBJ2-7; D possibly corresponds to TRBD1 (5 bases). V gave up 2 bases and J gave up 5 bases, with 7 bases separating them. The length of the CDR3 is 12 residues. The germline gives CDR1 MNHNY, CDR2 SVGAGI (reference sequence). The CDR3 bases are TGTGCCAGCAGTTACAGGGGTAACGAGCAGTACTTC. This encodes CASSYRGNEQYF.

This chain connects TRBV2 to TRBJ1-1; TRBD1 might be the D (6 bases). The CDR3 is made up of 13 amino acids. Trimming shortened V by 6 bases and J by 4 bases, and 12 bases separated the two germline ends. The germline V gene has CDR1 SNHLY and CDR2 FYNNEI. CDR3 protein: CASRRGGSTEAFF. DNA of the CDR3: TGTGCCAGCAGGAGGGGGGGCTCCACTGAAGCTTTCTTT.

The V gene is TRBV11-2, the J gene TRBJ2-2; 7 bases fit TRBD2. The V gene's germline CDR1 is SGHAT and CDR2 FQNNGV. Trimming cost V 5 bases and J 3 bases; bases outside gene matches: 12. The CDR3 spans 17 residues. CDR3 sequence reads: CASSTSPGGSYTGELFF. The CDR3 nucleotides read TGTGCCAGCAGCACATCCCCCGGGGGGTCCTACACCGGGGAGCTGTTTTTT.

The rearrangement joins TRBV4-1 to TRBJ1-2, with 10 bases that match TRBD1. The CDR3 has 15 amino acids. Trimming removed 0 bases from V and 7 bases from J; junction bases left unmatched: 5. The germline CDR1 and CDR2 sequences are MGHRA and YSYEKL. CDR3 protein: CASSQDRGTGVGYTF. The CDR3, as DNA: TGCGCCAGCAGCCAAGACCGAGGGACAGGGGTTGGCTACACCTTC.

The chain is built from TRBV5-1 and TRBJ1-4; tentatively, D is TRBD1 (5 bases). Deletions cut 4 bases from V and 8 bases from J, with 18 bases between. The V gene's germline CDR1 is SGHRS and CDR2 YFSETQ. CDR3 length: 15 amino acids. The CDR3 DNA is TGCGCCAGCAGCCCCTCGGGGGGAAGGGAAGAAAAACTGTTTTTT. It codes for CASSPSGGREEKLFF. The full variable domain, completed using reference TRBV5-1 and TRBJ1-4, is KAGVTQTPRYLIKTRGQQVTLSCSPISGHRSVSWYQQTPGQGLQFLFEYFSETQRNKGNFPGRFSGRQFSNSRSEMNVSTLELGDSALYLCASSPSGGREEKLFFGSGTQLSVL.

The rearrangement uses TRBV5-1 and TRBJ2-1; 13 positions agree with TRBD2. Germline V lookup: CDR1 SGHRS, CDR2 YFSETQ. Trimming removed 0 bases from V and 8 bases from J; junction bases left unmatched: 11. This CDR3 has 18 residues. The chain's CDR3 is CASSLGTSGRRMGDEQFF. The CDR3 DNA reads TGCGCCAGCAGCTTGGGGACTAGCGGGAGAAGGATGGGGGATGAGCAGTTCTTC.

Concerning this clone itself: Other nucleotide sequences from this sample produce the same CDR3. The J gene is TRBJ2-7, the V gene TRBV19, with 7 bases fitting TRBD1. The germline gives CDR1 LNHDA, CDR2 SQIVND (reference sequence). The CDR3 covers 14 residues. Losses at the gene ends were 1 base for V and 4 bases for J; bases not matched to a gene: 4. The DNA for the CDR3 is TGTGCCAGTAGTATAGGACAGGGTAGTTACGAGCAGTACTTC. Its translation: CASSIGQGSYEQYF.

The J gene is TRBJ1-1, the V gene TRBV7-9, with unresolved D. The CDR3 covers 13 residues. Trimming took off 5 bases at V and 1 base at J, with 8 bases between the two ends. The germline gives CDR1 SEHNR, CDR2 FQNEAQ (reference sequence). CDR3 in DNA: TGTGCCAGCAGCCGCACACAGAACACTGAAGCTTTCTTT. Protein: CASSRTQNTEAFF.

The J gene is TRBJ2-2, the V gene TRBV4-1; 7 positions agree with TRBD1. V lost 2 bases, J lost 4 bases, and 7 bases stayed unmatched. The CDR3 consists of 16 residues. The germline V gene has CDR1 MGHRA and CDR2 YSYEKL. As DNA, the CDR3 is TGCGCCAGCAGCCAACAGGGGGTTAAGGGCACCGGGGAGCTGTTTTTT. This gives the protein CASSQQGVKGTGELFF.

This rearrangement joins TRBV5-4 to TRBJ1-6; no clear D gene. Trimming shortened V by 0 bases and J by 4 bases, and 5 bases separated the two germline ends. Germline loops: CDR1 SGHNT, CDR2 YYREEE (reference sequence). This CDR3 comprises 14 residues. The CDR3 coding sequence is TGTGCCAGCAGCTTGGACATTTATAATTCACCCCTCCACTTT. Amino acid sequence: CASSLDIYNSPLHF.

The gene calls are TRBV19 and TRBJ2-3, with 14 bases fitting TRBD2. The germline V gene encodes CDR1 LNHDA and CDR2 SQIVND (reference sequence). The CDR3 covers 16 residues. Unmatched junction bases numbered 11, after V lost 6 bases and J lost 9 bases. CDR3 nucleotides: TGTGCCAGTAGGGACCACGGACTAGCGGGAGGAGGGACGCAGTATTTT. Its protein product is CASRDHGLAGGGTQYF. Full variable domain (missing parts from reference TRBV19 and TRBJ2-3): DGGITQSPKYLFRKEGQNVTLSCEQNLNHDAMYWYRQDPGQGLRLIYYSQIVNDFQKGDIAEGYSVSREKKESFPLTVTSAQKNPTAFYLCASRDHGLAGGGTQYFGPGTRLTVL.

The genes are TRBV18 and TRBJ1-4; D call uncertain. Germline lookup yields CDR1 KGHSH and CDR2 LQKENI. The germline V and J ends were trimmed by 6 bases and 0 bases, with 17 bases remaining between them. This CDR3 is 17 amino acids long. The CDR3: CASSTERLVATNEKLFF. CDR3 sequence (DNA): TGTGCCAGCTCCACCGAACGTTTAGTTGCAACTAATGAAAAACTGTTTTTT.

The chain joins TRBV13 to TRBJ2-7; tentatively, D is TRBD1 (6 bases). There are 14 residues in the CDR3. The germline gives CDR1 PRHDT, CDR2 FYEKMQ (reference sequence). V was trimmed by 5 bases and J by 7 bases, leaving 18 bases between them. In DNA form, the CDR3 reads TGTGCCAGCAGCCCCCATCACCGGCAGGGGGAGCAGTACTTC. As protein: CASSPHHRQGEQYF.

The V call is TRBV6-5, the J call TRBJ1-4; 7 bases align to TRBD1. CDR3 length equals 14 residues. Trimming cost V 5 bases and J 5 bases; bases outside gene matches: 5. CDR1 is MNHEY, CDR2 SVGAGI, per germline. CDR3 sequence (DNA): TGTGCCAGCAGTAGACAGGGTGAAAATGAAAAACTGTTTTTT. Translating gives CASSRQGENEKLFF.

V is TRBV27 and J is TRBJ2-7, with 12 bases lining up with TRBD2. V dropped 5 bases and J dropped 4; count of bases not matched to a gene: 12. Germline V gene sequence: CDR1 MNHEY, CDR2 SMNVEV (reference sequence). This CDR3 is 17 amino acids long. The chain's CDR3 is CASSPGLAGPLLYEQYF. DNA of the CDR3: TGTGCCAGCAGTCCCGGACTAGCGGGACCTCTCCTATACGAGCAGTACTTC.

The chain joins TRBV15 to TRBJ1-1; perhaps TRBD1 as D (5 bases). The CDR3 sequence is 16 residues long. Trimming pared 5 bases from V and 1 base from J, leaving 17 bases between. Germline CDR1 and CDR2: LNHNV and YYDKDF (reference sequence). The CDR3 nucleotides are TGTGCCACCAGCGGGGGGGAGGGGAGGAGGAACACTGAAGCTTTCTTT. Translation: CATSGGEGRRNTEAFF.

The V call is TRBV30, the J call TRBJ1-3, with D maybe TRBD1 (6 bases). This CDR3 contains 15 residues. CDR1 is GTSNPN, CDR2 SVGIG, per germline (reference sequence). V was shortened by 2 bases and J by 2 bases, with 13 bases between the two germline ends. CDR3 sequence: CAWSKQGPTGNTIYF. The CDR3 nucleotides read TGTGCCTGGAGTAAACAGGGACCTACTGGAAACACCATATATTTT.